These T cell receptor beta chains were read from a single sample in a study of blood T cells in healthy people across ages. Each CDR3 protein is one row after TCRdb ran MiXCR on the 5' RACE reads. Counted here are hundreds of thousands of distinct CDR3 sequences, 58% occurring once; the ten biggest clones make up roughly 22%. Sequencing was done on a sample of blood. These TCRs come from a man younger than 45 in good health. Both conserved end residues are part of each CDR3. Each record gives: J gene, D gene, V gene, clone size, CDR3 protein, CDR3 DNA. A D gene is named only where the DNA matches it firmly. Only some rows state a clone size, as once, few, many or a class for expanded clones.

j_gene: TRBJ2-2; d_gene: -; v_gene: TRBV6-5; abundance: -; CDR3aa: CASSLRRRTGELFF; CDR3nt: TGTGCCAGCAGTCTACGGCGGAGGACCGGGGAGCTGTTTTTT
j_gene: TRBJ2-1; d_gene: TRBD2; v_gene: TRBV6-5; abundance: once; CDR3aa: CASSKREYNEQFF; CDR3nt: TGTGCCAGCAGCAAGCGGGAGTACAATGAGCAGTTCTTC
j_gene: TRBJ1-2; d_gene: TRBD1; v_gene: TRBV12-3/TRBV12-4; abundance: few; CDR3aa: CASRDRDRLNYGYTF; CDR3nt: TGTGCCAGCAGGGACCGGGACAGACTTAACTATGGCTACACCTTC
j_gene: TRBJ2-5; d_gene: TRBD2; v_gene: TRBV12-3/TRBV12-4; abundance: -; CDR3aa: CATQIRAGRETQYF; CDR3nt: TGTGCCACTCAGATCCGAGCGGGGCGGGAGACCCAGTACTTC
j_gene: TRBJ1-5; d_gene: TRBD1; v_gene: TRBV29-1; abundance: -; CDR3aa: CSVGQTNQPQHF; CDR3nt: TGCAGCGTGGGACAGACGAATCAGCCCCAGCATTTT
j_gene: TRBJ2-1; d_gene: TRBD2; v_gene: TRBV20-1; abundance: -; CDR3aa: CSASGSGRANEQFF; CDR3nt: TGCAGTGCTAGTGGTAGCGGGAGGGCCAATGAGCAGTTCTTC
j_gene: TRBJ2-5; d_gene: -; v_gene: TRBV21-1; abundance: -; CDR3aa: CASRERESHFQETQYF; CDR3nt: TGTGCCAGCAGGGAGAGGGAGAGCCACTTCCAAGAGACCCAGTACTTC
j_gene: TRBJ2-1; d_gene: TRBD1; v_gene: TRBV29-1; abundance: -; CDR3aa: CSVVGTGSYNEQFF; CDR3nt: TGCAGCGTTGTTGGGACAGGTTCTTACAATGAGCAGTTCTTC
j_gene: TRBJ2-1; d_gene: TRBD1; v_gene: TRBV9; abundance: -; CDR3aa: CASSPRGQSSYNEQFF; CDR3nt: TGTGCCAGCAGCCCACGGGGACAGAGCTCCTACAATGAGCAGTTCTTC
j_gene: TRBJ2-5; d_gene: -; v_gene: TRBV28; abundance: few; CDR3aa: CASSLVDRQQETQYF; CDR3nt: TGTGCCAGCAGTTTAGTGGACAGACAACAAGAGACCCAGTACTTC
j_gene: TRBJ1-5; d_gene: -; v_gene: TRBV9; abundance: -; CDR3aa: CASSDGEGSQPQHF; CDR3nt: TGTGCCAGCAGCGATGGGGAAGGGAGTCAGCCCCAGCATTTT
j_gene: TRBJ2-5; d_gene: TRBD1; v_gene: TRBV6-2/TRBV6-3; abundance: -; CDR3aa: CASSYPGQGPTVEETQYF; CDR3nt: TGTGCCAGCAGTTATCCAGGACAGGGTCCGACTGTGGAAGAGACCCAGTACTTC
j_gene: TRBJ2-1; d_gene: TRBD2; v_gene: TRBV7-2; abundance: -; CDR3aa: CASSRTSGSSGEQFF; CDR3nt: TGTGCCAGCTCCCGTACTAGCGGGAGTAGTGGTGAGCAGTTCTTC
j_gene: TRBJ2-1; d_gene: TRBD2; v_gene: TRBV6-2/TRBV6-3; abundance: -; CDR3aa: CASSYSAGGPRYEQFF; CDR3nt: TGTGCCAGCAGTTACTCTGCGGGAGGGCCTCGGTATGAGCAGTTCTTC
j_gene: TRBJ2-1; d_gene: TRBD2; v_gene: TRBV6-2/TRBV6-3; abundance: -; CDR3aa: CASSYFRGLAGGYNEQFF; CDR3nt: TGTGCCAGCAGTTATTTTCGCGGCCTAGCGGGAGGCTACAATGAGCAGTTCTTC
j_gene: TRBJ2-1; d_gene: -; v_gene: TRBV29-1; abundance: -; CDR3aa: CSARERGSYNEQFF; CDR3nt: TGCAGCGCCCGTGAGAGGGGCTCCTACAATGAGCAGTTCTTC
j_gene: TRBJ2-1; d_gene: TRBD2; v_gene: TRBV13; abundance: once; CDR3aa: CASSRGRPYNEQFF; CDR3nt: TGTGCCAGCAGCCGCGGGAGGCCCTACAATGAGCAGTTCTTC
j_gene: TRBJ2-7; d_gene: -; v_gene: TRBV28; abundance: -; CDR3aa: CASRDLGLNLWGQYF; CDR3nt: TGTGCCAGCAGGGACCTCGGGCTAAACCTCTGGGGGCAGTACTTC
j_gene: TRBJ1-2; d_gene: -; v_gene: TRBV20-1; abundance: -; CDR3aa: CSASPTLYGYTF; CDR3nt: TGCAGTGCTAGCCCGACCCTCTATGGCTACACCTTC
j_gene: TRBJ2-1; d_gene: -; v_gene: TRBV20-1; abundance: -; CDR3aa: CSAKVDSGNEQFF; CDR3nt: TGCAGTGCTAAAGTAGACAGTGGCAATGAGCAGTTCTTC
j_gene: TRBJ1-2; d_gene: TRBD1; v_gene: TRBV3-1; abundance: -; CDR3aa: CASSRLTGDYGYTF; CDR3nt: TGTGCCAGCAGCCGCCTGACAGGGGACTATGGCTACACCTTC
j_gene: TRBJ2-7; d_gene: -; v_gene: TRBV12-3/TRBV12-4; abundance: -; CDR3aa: CASSLGIPSYEQYF; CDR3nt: TGTGCCAGCAGTTTGGGTATCCCCTCCTACGAGCAGTACTTC
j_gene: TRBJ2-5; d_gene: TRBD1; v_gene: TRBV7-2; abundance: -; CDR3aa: CASSLDGDSLIETQYF; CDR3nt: TGTGCCAGCAGCTTAGATGGGGACAGCCTCATAGAGACCCAGTACTTC
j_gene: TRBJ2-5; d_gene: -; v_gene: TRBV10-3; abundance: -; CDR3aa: CAIGNQETQYF; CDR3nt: TGTGCCATCGGGAACCAAGAGACCCAGTACTTC
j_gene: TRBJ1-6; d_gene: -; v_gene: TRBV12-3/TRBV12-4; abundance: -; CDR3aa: CASSLTQNYNSPLHF; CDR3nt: TGTGCCAGCAGCCTCACACAGAATTATAATTCACCCCTCCACTTT
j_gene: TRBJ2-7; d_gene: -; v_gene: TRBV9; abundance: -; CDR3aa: CASNARQGPYEQYF; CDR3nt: TGTGCCAGCAACGCAAGGCAGGGCCCCTACGAGCAGTACTTC
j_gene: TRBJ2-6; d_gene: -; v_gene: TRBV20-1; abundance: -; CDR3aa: CSARFPSGANVLTF; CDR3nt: TGCAGTGCTAGATTCCCCTCTGGGGCCAACGTCCTGACTTTC
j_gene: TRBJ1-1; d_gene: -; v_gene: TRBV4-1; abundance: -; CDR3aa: CASRRGQDTEAFF; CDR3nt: TGCGCCAGCAGACGTGGACAAGATACTGAAGCTTTCTTT
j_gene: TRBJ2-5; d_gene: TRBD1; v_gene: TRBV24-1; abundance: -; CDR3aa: CATSDTGTGLETQYF; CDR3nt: TGTGCCACCAGTGATACCGGGACAGGGTTGGAGACCCAGTACTTC
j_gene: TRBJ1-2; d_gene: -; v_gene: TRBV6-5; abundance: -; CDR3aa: CASTWGPMNYGYTF; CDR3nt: TGTGCCAGCACTTGGGGCCCTATGAACTATGGCTACACCTTC
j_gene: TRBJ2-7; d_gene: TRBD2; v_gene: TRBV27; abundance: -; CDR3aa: CASSHLLRSGRAGFGYEQYF; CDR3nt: TGTGCCAGCTCCCACCTGCTACGTAGCGGGAGGGCCGGGTTTGGGTACGAGCAGTACTTC
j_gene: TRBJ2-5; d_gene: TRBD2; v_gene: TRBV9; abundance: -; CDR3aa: CASSVGPSGRLREQYF; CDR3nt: TGTGCCAGCAGCGTAGGACCTAGCGGGAGGCTTCGTGAGCAGTACTTC
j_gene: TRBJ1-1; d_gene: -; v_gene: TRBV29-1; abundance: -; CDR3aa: CSATTHVNTEAFF; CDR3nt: TGCAGCGCTACCACACATGTGAACACTGAAGCTTTCTTT
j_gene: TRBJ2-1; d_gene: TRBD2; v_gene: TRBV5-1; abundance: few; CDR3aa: CASSPTGLAGGHEQFF; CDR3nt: TGCGCCAGCAGCCCCACGGGACTAGCGGGAGGCCATGAGCAGTTCTTC
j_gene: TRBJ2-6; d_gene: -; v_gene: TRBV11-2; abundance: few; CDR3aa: CASSPDLASANVLTF; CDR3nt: TGTGCCAGCAGCCCCGATCTAGCCTCTGCCAACGTCCTGACTTTC
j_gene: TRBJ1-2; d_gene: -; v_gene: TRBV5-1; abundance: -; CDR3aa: CASSLAAGEAGYTF; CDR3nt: TGCGCCAGCAGCTTGGCCGCAGGGGAGGCTGGCTACACCTTC
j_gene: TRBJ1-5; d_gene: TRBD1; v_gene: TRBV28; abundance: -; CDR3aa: CASSSDRASNQPQHF; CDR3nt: TGTGCCAGCAGTTCGGACAGGGCGAGCAATCAGCCCCAGCATTTT
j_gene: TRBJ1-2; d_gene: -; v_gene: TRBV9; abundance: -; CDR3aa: CASSVDTGKHYGYTF; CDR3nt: TGTGCCAGCAGCGTCGATACAGGGAAGCACTATGGCTACACCTTC
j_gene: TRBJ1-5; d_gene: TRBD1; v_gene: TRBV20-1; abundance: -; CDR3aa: CSARTGNNQPQHF; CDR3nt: TGCAGTGCTAGGACAGGGAATAATCAGCCCCAGCATTTT
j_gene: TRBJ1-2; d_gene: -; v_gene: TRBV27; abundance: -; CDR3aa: CASGRVDGYTF; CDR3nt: TGTGCCAGCGGGCGGGTCGATGGCTACACCTTC
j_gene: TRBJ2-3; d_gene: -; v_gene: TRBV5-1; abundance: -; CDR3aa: CASRGRVRTDTQYF; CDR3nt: TGCGCCAGCCGAGGGCGGGTCCGCACAGATACGCAGTATTTT
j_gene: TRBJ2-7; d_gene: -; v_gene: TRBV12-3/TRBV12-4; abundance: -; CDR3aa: CASSLHRDNSYEQYF; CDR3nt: TGTGCCAGCAGTCTTCACAGGGATAATTCCTACGAGCAGTACTTC
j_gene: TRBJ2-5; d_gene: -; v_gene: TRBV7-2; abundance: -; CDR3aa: CASSSQHTGSRETQYF; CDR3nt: TGTGCCAGCAGCTCCCAACATACAGGGTCAAGAGAGACCCAGTACTTC
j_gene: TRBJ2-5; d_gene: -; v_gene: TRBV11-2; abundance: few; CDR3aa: CASSPPHGSETQYF; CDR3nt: TGTGCCAGCAGCCCACCCCACGGCAGCGAGACCCAGTACTTC
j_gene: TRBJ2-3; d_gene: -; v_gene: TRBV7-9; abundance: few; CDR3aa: CASSPRQGLVDTQYF; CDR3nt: TGTGCCAGCAGCCCCCGTCAGGGACTTGTCGATACGCAGTATTTT
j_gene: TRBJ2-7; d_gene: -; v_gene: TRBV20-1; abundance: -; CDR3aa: CSARDFRESFVEQYF; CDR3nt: TGCAGTGCTAGAGACTTCCGGGAGTCCTTTGTCGAGCAGTACTTC
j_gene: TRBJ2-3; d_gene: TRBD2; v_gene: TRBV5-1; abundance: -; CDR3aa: CASSLTGWPAGVKDTQYF; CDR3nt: TGCGCCAGCAGCCTCACGGGGTGGCCAGCGGGAGTGAAAGATACGCAGTATTTT
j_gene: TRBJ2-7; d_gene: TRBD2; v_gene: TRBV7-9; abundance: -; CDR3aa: CASSLSAGSLKPYEQYF; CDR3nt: TGTGCCAGCAGCTTATCAGCGGGGTCCCTAAAGCCCTACGAGCAGTACTTC
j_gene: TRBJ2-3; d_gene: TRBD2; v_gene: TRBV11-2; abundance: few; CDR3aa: CASSSRGTSGRTEDTQYF; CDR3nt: TGTGCCAGCAGCTCCCGGGGGACTAGCGGGAGAACCGAGGATACGCAGTATTTT
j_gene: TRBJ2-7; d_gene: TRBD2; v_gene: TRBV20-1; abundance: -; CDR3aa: CSARGQAGISYEQYF; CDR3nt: TGCAGTGCTAGAGGTCAAGCGGGGATCTCCTACGAGCAGTACTTC
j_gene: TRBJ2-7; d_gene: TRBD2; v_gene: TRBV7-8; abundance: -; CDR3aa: CASRGLAGGQFNYEQYF; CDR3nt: TGTGCCAGCAGGGGACTAGCGGGAGGGCAATTTAACTACGAGCAGTACTTC
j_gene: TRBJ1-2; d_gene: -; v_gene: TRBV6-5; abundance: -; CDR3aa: CASSSTERSRYGYTF; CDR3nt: TGTGCCAGCAGTTCAACAGAGCGGTCGCGGTATGGCTACACCTTC
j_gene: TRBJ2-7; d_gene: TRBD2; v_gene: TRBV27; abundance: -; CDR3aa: CASRQGLADSSYEQYF; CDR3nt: TGTGCCAGCAGGCAAGGACTAGCGGATAGCTCCTACGAGCAGTACTTC
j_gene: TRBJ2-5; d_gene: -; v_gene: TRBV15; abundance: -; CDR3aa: CATSRDLGGTGYDQYF; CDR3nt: TGTGCCACCAGCAGAGATCTAGGGGGAACGGGCTACGACCAGTACTTC
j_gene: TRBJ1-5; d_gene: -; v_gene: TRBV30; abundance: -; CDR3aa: CAWSAGSNQPQHF; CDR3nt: TGTGCCTGGAGTGCCGGGAGCAATCAGCCCCAGCATTTT
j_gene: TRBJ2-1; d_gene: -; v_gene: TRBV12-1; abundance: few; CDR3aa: CASIKPLKYNEQFF; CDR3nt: TGTGCCAGCATTAAACCATTAAAGTACAATGAGCAGTTCTTC
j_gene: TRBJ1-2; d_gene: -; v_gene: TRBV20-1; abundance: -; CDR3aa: CSARFNVGGYTF; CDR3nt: TGCAGTGCTCGCTTTAACGTGGGCGGCTACACCTTC
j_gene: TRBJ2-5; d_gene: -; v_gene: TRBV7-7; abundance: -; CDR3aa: CASSLGATLGEETQYF; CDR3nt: TGTGCTAGCAGCTTAGGGGCTACCCTGGGGGAAGAGACCCAGTACTTC
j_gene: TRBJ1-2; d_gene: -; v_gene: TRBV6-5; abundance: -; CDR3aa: CASSTPGVSVGYTF; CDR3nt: TGTGCCAGCAGTACCCCCGGAGTTTCCGTAGGCTACACCTTC